One sample yielded the 11 T cell receptor beta chains listed below, sequenced in a study of CD8 T cells in cerebrospinal fluid in Alzheimer's disease. No DNA is given; TCRdb re-called the 10x single-cell sequencing reads and lists each CDR3 protein once. Its listing shows some 1,000 distinct CDR3 sequences. What was sequenced was cerebrospinal fluid. The receptors originated from a human donor in good health.

By frequency, this clonotype is medium-sized (0.01 to 0.1%). This chain uses TRBV7-9 with TRBJ1-4. Germline V gene sequence: CDR1 SEHNR, CDR2 FQNEAQ (reference sequence). The CDR3 length is 18 residues. The chain's CDR3 is CASSLTHSLLATNEKLFF.

Considering frequency, this clonotype is medium-sized. The chain couples TRBV11-3 to TRBJ2-5; without DNA, the TCRdb call of TRBD2 cannot be checked. This CDR3 is 15 amino acids long. CDR1 is SGHNT and CDR2 is YENEEA in the germline V gene. The CDR3 sequence is CASSGVGAGSVAQYF.

According to its frequency, this clonotype is large. The rearrangement links TRBV24-1 to TRBJ2-1; TCRdb's D gene call, TRBD2, goes unchecked for lack of DNA. This CDR3 has 15 amino acids. The germline V gene encodes CDR1 KGHDR and CDR2 SFDVKD. This CDR3 reads CATSPGTGGQNEQFF.

The chain carries TRBV6-1 and TRBJ2-2; there is no DNA to check the TCRdb D call of TRBD1. The germline V gene has CDR1 MNHNS and CDR2 SASEGT. The CDR3 is 15 residues long. CDR3 residues: CASLGQEENTGELFF.

By frequency, this clonotype registers medium-sized. The chain is built from TRBV19 and TRBJ2-5; the D call from TCRdb, TRBD1, cannot be confirmed without DNA. The V gene's germline CDR1 is LNHDA and CDR2 SQIVND (reference sequence). The length of the CDR3 is 12 residues. The CDR3 reads CASSIQGETQYF.

This clonotype counts as medium-sized by frequency. The rearrangement links TRBV6-6 to TRBJ2-1; lacking DNA, the TRBD1 call made by TCRdb goes unchecked. Germline values: CDR1 MNHNY, CDR2 SVGAGI (reference sequence). The CDR3 spans 15 residues. The CDR3: CASRDSGVPLNEQFF.

The rearrangement links TRBV7-6 to TRBJ2-7; TCRdb gives TRBD2 as the D gene, but with no DNA this cannot be confirmed. Germline V gene lookup returns CDR1 SGHVS and CDR2 FNYEAQ. The CDR3 covers 15 residues. This CDR3 reads CASSSRAGPSYEQYF.

This clonotype is identified as medium-sized from frequency. This chain joins TRBV30 and TRBJ2-1; there is no DNA to check the TCRdb D call of TRBD1. Looked up from germline, CDR1 is GTSNPN and CDR2 is SVGIG (reference sequence). The CDR3 has 14 residues. The CDR3 protein is CAWSPGGAGNEQFF.

This clonotype is called medium-sized (0.01 to 0.1%) based on its frequency. The chain combines TRBV11-3 with TRBJ2-5; as DNA is missing, the TRBD1 call by TCRdb cannot be tested. Germline V gene lookup returns CDR1 SGHNT and CDR2 YENEEA. CDR3 length: 14 amino acids. CDR3 in amino acids: CASSLEQGQETQYF.

This clonotype is medium-sized by frequency. The chain links TRBV2 to TRBJ2-1; TCRdb's D call of TRBD1 is untestable without DNA. The V gene's germline CDR1 is SNHLY and CDR2 FYNNEI. CDR3 length equals 12 residues. This CDR3 is CASSQGGTGDFF.

This clonotype is called medium-sized based on its frequency. The gene calls are TRBV14 and TRBJ1-3. Germline V CDR1 and CDR2: SGHDN, FVKESK. The CDR3 totals 14 residues. The CDR3 region is CASSQDISGNTIYF.